Below, 17 T cell receptor beta chains from the same sample are listed, as sequenced in a study of cytomegalovirus exposure and HLA in healthy donors. PCR involved 60 Vbeta and 13 Jbeta primers. Generated by immunoSEQ multiplex PCR, the TCRdb table keeps only in-frame clones and is missing some. The sample lists roughly 80,000 clones, around 60% seen once, with 4.4% in the top ten. Sequencing was carried out using PBMCs. The origin of the receptors is a male donor in good health and CMV-seropositive.

The V gene is TRBV27, the J gene TRBJ2-3; D might be TRBD2 (7 bases). Between the trimmed V and J ends, which lost 5 bases and 2 bases, there was a span of 17 bases. Germline V lookup: CDR1 MNHEY, CDR2 SMNVEV (reference sequence). There are 16 residues in the CDR3. This chain's CDR3 is CASSPSKGGYTDTQYF. DNA of the CDR3: TGTGCCAGCAGTCCTAGTAAGGGGGGGTACACAGATACGCAGTATTTT.

The chain couples TRBV28 to TRBJ2-5; 15 nucleotides agree with TRBD2. The ends lost 5 bases at V and 0 bases at J; junction bases unmatched: 7. Germline values: CDR1 MDHEN, CDR2 SYDVKM. The CDR3 sequence is 18 residues long. In DNA form, the CDR3 reads TGTGCCAGCAGTCCCGGGACTAGCGGGGGGTATAACCAAGAGACCCAGTACTTC. It is translated as CASSPGTSGGYNQETQYF. The full variable domain, in which reference TRBV28 and TRBJ2-5 provide the parts outside the CDR3, is DVKVTQSSRYLVKRTGEKVFLECVQDMDHENMFWYRQDPGLGLRLIYFSYDVKMKEKGDIPEGYSVSREKKERFSLILESASTNQTSMYLCASSPGTSGGYNQETQYFGPGTRLLVL.

The gene calls are TRBV28 and TRBJ2-7; a weak D match, TRBD1 (6 bases). V lost 7 bases and J 6 bases, leaving 13 bases between the germline ends. This CDR3 has 12 amino acids. The germline gives CDR1 MDHEN, CDR2 SYDVKM. CDR3 amino acids: CASIQQGGEQYF. CDR3 in DNA: TGTGCCAGCATACAACAGGGCGGCGAGCAGTACTTC.

The rearrangement links TRBV4-3 to TRBJ2-7; 10 nucleotides line up with TRBD1. The trim removed 4 bases at V and 4 bases at J, leaving 7 bases unmatched. The CDR3 sequence is 15 residues long. Germline CDR1 is LGHNA and CDR2 is YSLEER. CDR3: CASSPADRGGYEQYF. For the CDR3, the DNA is TGCGCCAGCAGCCCCGCGGACAGGGGGGGGTACGAGCAGTACTTC.

V is TRBV15 and J is TRBJ2-5, with a tentative D call TRBD2 (7 bases). The germline V gene has CDR1 LNHNV and CDR2 YYDKDF (reference sequence). Deletions cut 4 bases from V and 5 bases from J, with 11 bases between. This CDR3 contains 13 residues. CDR3 loop: CATSMGGQETQYF. CDR3 nucleotide sequence: TGTGCCACCAGCATGGGGGGGCAGGAGACCCAGTACTTC.

This clone appeared once. The chain has TRBV10-3 and TRBJ2-1, with D maybe TRBD1 (5 bases). Trimming took 6 bases from V and 7 from J, leaving 13 bases between them. The CDR3 sequence is 13 residues long. Germline lookup yields CDR1 ENHRY and CDR2 SYGVKD. DNA for the CDR3: TGTGCCATCAGGACAGCCTCGATGAATGAGCAGTTCTTC. Protein: CAIRTASMNEQFF.

This clone was seen a handful of times. The chain joins TRBV28 to TRBJ1-1, with 7 bases lining up with TRBD1. Germline loops: CDR1 MDHEN, CDR2 SYDVKM. The CDR3 runs 14 residues. V was clipped by 8 bases and J by 1 base; unmatched bases: 7. In DNA form, the CDR3 reads TGTGCCAGCTCCACAGGGGTGAGGAACACTGAAGCTTTCTTT. Its translation is CASSTGVRNTEAFF.

J is TRBJ2-5 and V is TRBV5-1; D not resolved. CDR1 is SGHRS and CDR2 is YFSETQ in the germline V gene. The CDR3 contains 14 residues. The germline V and J ends were trimmed by 0 bases and 2 bases, with 8 bases remaining between them. CDR3 loop: CASSLAAGQETQYF. The DNA of the CDR3 is TGCGCCAGCAGCTTGGCCGCAGGACAAGAGACCCAGTACTTC.

The chain combines TRBV19 with TRBJ1-1; D is unresolved. Trimming cost V 7 bases and J 4 bases, with 10 bases left between them. The CDR3 runs to 12 residues. CDR1 LNHDA and CDR2 SQIVND come from the germline V gene (reference sequence). In nucleotides, the CDR3 is TGTGCCAGTAAACCCTCGGGCACTGAAGCTTTCTTT. Protein: CASKPSGTEAFF.

The chain couples TRBV7-3 to TRBJ2-3; perhaps TRBD2 as D (6 bases). Germline CDR1 reads SGHTA; CDR2 reads FQGTGA. The CDR3 loop spans 16 amino acids. Deletions cut 3 bases from V and 2 bases from J, with 15 bases between. CDR3 region: CASSLGISGNTDTQYF. CDR3 DNA: TGTGCCAGCAGCTTGGGGATTAGCGGAAACACAGATACGCAGTATTTT.

The table lists this clone with a few counts. CDR3 region: CASSQTDREHNSPLHF. The CDR3 region has the DNA TGCGCCAGCAGTCAAACCGACAGGGAACATAATTCACCCCTCCACTTT. V and J are TRBV23-1 and TRBJ1-6; TRBD1 matches at 7 bases. TRBV23-1 is an ORF, and what it does is uncertain. The junction had 6 bases not matched to a gene; V was cut back by 2 bases and J by 5 bases. The CDR3 consists of 16 residues.

The CDR3 DNA reads as TGCAGCGTGATTTCGGGACTAGCGGGCCAAAGCCGCGATACGCAGTATTTT. Amino acids: CSVISGLAGQSRDTQYF. This chain connects TRBV29-1 to TRBJ2-3, with 12 bases matching TRBD2. This CDR3 is built from 17 residues. Trimming at V came to 6 bases and at J to 6 bases, leaving 16 bases not matched to a gene. Germline CDR1 reads SQVTM; CDR2 reads ANQGSEA.

V is TRBV9 and J is TRBJ1-6; tentative D call: TRBD1 (6 bases). Germline-derived CDR1 and CDR2 are SGDLS and YYNGEE. V lost 10 bases, J lost 2 bases, and 13 bases lay in between. CDR3 length: 14 residues. This CDR3 is CAGETGPYNSPLHF. In nucleotides, the CDR3 is TGTGCCGGCGAAACAGGGCCCTATAATTCACCCCTCCACTTT.

V usage is TRBV28 and J usage is TRBJ1-1; TRBD1 matches 7 bases. CDR3 length: 17 amino acids. The V gene's germline CDR1 is MDHEN and CDR2 SYDVKM. Trimming at V came to 1 base and at J to 4 bases, leaving 12 bases not matched to a gene. The CDR3 reads CASSLLGGRRSGTEAFF. CDR3 in DNA: TGTGCCAGCAGTTTATTAGGGGGCAGGCGTTCTGGCACTGAAGCTTTCTTT.

The gene calls are TRBV7-8 and TRBJ2-5; 7 bases match TRBD2. The CDR3 spans 12 residues. The V gene's germline CDR1 is SGHVS and CDR2 FQNEAQ. V was pared by 4 bases and J by 5 bases, with 1 base of the junction left unmatched. Here the CDR3 DNA reads TGTGCCAGCAGCTGGGGGGGGGAGACCCAGTACTTC. Residues: CASSWGGETQYF.

The J gene is TRBJ1-2, the V gene TRBV5-6; the match to TRBD1 covers 8 bases. Germline trimming cut 0 bases from V and 7 bases from J; bases unmatched to any gene: 8. The CDR3 covers 15 residues. CDR1 and CDR2 (germline): SGHDT, YYEEEE. The CDR3 here is CASSLGDRSGPGYTF. The CDR3 DNA follows: TGTGCCAGCAGCTTGGGGGACAGGAGCGGACCTGGCTACACCTTC. Based on the CDR3 plus reference TRBV5-6 and TRBJ1-2, the full variable domain is DAGVTQSPTHLIKTRGQQVTLRCSPKSGHDTVSWYQQALGQGPQFIFQYYEEEERQRGNFPDRFSGHQFPNYSSELNVNALLLGDSALYLCASSLGDRSGPGYTFGSGTRLTVV.

This clone was recorded a few times. This sequence joins TRBV7-2 and TRBJ2-7; TRBD2 might be the D (6 bases). CDR3 length: 15 amino acids. V was cut by 1 base and J by 1 base, with 11 bases left in between. Per the germline V gene, CDR1 is SGHTA and CDR2 is FQGNSA. The CDR3 is CASSLGPGDSYEQYF. The CDR3 nucleotides read TGTGCCAGCAGCTTAGGCCCGGGGGATTCCTACGAGCAGTACTTC.